The 25 T cell receptor beta chains below come from one sample, sequenced in a study of beta chain features in type 1 diabetes (dated by TCRdb to 2016 to 2018). The library was obtained by the immunoSEQ multiplex PCR assay. The entire isolated RNA was reverse transcribed using the High Capacity cDNA Reverse Transcription Kit, and thus expressed TCRB transcripts were sequenced. TCRdb mirrors the immuneACCESS table, restricted to in-frame sequences. Some clones are absent from its copies; in checked studies, under half trace to an unresolved V gene, and the reason for the others is unknown. This sample gives about 150,000 clones in total; approximately 8.4% of them show up just once. Jointly, the top ten make up over 2% of the sample. The sequenced sample consisted of central memory CD4+ T cells from blood. All receptors derive from a woman younger than 30 in good health.

In its sample, this clone was seen a few times. A read error may produce the germline difference seen at one junction end. V is TRBV7-7 and J is TRBJ1-5, with TRBD1 as a possible D gene (6 bases). CDR3 size: 18 residues. Germline assignment: CDR1 SSHAT and CDR2 FNYEAQ (reference sequence). The CDR3 spells CASSLSGGRSGSNQPQHF. Here the CDR3 DNA reads TGTGCTAGCAGCTTATCCGGGGGGCGCTCGGGTAGCAATCAGCCCCAGCATTTT.

The chain has TRBV30 and TRBJ1-1, with 10 bases fitting TRBD1. V was clipped by 5 bases and J by 4 bases; unmatched bases: 7. Germline CDR1 reads GTSNPN; CDR2 reads SVGIG (reference sequence). The CDR3 is 14 amino acids. The CDR3: CAWGRTGGGTEAFF. The CDR3 nucleotides read TGTGCCTGGGGTAGGACAGGGGGGGGCACTGAAGCTTTCTTT.

This clone was found a few times. Here the CDR3 DNA reads TGTGCCAGCAGCACCCAGCGGGGGGCCACAGATACGCAGTATTTT. The encoded protein is CASSTQRGATDTQYF. The chain carries TRBV7-2 and TRBJ2-3; 9 bases are a match to TRBD2. V lost 5 bases and J lost 2; bases outside the gene matches: 5. CDR1 and CDR2 from the germline V gene are SGHTA and FQGNSA. The CDR3 is made up of 15 amino acids.

The rearrangement links TRBV7-3 to TRBJ2-6; D might be TRBD2 (6 bases). Trimming took off 4 bases at V and 0 bases at J, with 10 bases between the two ends. CDR1 is SGHTA and CDR2 is FQGTGA in the germline V gene. CDR3 length equals 16 residues. CDR3 in DNA: TGTGCCAGCAGCTCCGGAGGGAACTCTGGGGCCAACGTCCTGACTTTC. It specifies CASSSGGNSGANVLTF.

This clone was seen a few times. The chain uses TRBV5-1 and TRBJ1-1, with D possibly being TRBD1 (6 bases). The V gene's germline CDR1 is SGHRS and CDR2 YFSETQ. The CDR3 is 14 amino acids. The ends were cut back, 2 bases at V and 6 bases at J, with 14 bases in the middle. CDR3 residues: CASSFLVGAPEAFF. For the CDR3, the DNA is TGCGCCAGCAGCTTCCTGGTGGGGGCCCCTGAAGCTTTCTTT. The variable domain in full, with the rest retrieved from reference TRBV5-1 and TRBJ1-1, is KAGVTQTPRYLIKTRGQQVTLSCSPISGHRSVSWYQQTPGQGLQFLFEYFSETQRNKGNFPGRFSGRQFSNSRSEMNVSTLELGDSALYLCASSFLVGAPEAFFGQGTRLTVV.

The genes are TRBV6-1 and TRBJ2-7, with 7 bases identical to TRBD1. The CDR3 extends over 14 amino acids. The ends lost 6 bases at V and 2 bases at J; junction bases unmatched: 7. Germline V gene lookup returns CDR1 MNHNS and CDR2 SASEGT. The CDR3 reads CASRPTGTAYEQYF. DNA for the CDR3: TGTGCCAGCAGACCTACCGGGACAGCCTACGAGCAGTACTTC.

The chain uses TRBV6-4 and TRBJ2-2; 7 positions agree with TRBD1. The CDR3 extends over 15 amino acids. The ends lost 5 bases at V and 2 bases at J; junction bases unmatched: 5. The germline V gene has CDR1 MRHNA and CDR2 SNTAGT. The CDR3 DNA is TGTGCCAGCAGTAAGGACAGGATTAACACCGGGGAGCTGTTTTTT. It codes for CASSKDRINTGELFF.

This chain joins TRBV18 and TRBJ2-5; possibly TRBD2 for D (7 bases). V lost 0 bases and J 4 bases, leaving 9 bases between the germline ends. The CDR3 runs 14 residues. Per the germline V gene, CDR1 is KGHSH and CDR2 is LQKENI. Here the CDR3 DNA reads TGTGCCAGCTCACCACCGGGGGGGCGAGAGACCCAGTACTTC. It codes for CASSPPGGRETQYF.

This clone was recorded a few times. The chain carries TRBV7-2 and TRBJ2-3; D remains ambiguous. With 5 bases removed from V and 4 bases from J, the gap between germline ends came to 10 bases. Per the germline V gene, CDR1 is SGHTA and CDR2 is FQGNSA. The CDR3 sequence is 13 residues long. The CDR3 sequence is CASSPSTSDTQYF. In DNA, the CDR3 is TGTGCCAGCAGCCCCTCGACTTCAGATACGCAGTATTTT.

This clone appeared a few times. The chain recombines TRBV7-8 with TRBJ2-5; the match to TRBD2 covers 7 bases. The CDR3 length is 16 residues. J lost 5 bases, V lost 4 bases, and 13 bases had no gene match. Germline CDR1 reads SGHVS; CDR2 reads FQNEAQ. The CDR3 sequence: CASSYPRTRSTETQYF. The CDR3 bases are TGTGCCAGCAGCTACCCCCGGACTAGGAGTACGGAGACCCAGTACTTC.

This clone has only a few counts. V and J are TRBV18 and TRBJ2-1; D is possibly TRBD2 (5 bases). The CDR3 is made up of 13 amino acids. V gave up 3 bases and J gave up 14 bases, with 17 bases separating them. Germline V gene data show CDR1 as KGHSH and CDR2 as LQKENI. The chain's CDR3 is CASSPGGGVQEFF. DNA for the CDR3: TGTGCCAGCTCACCCGGAGGTGGAGTTCAGGAGTTCTTC.

The V call is TRBV18, the J call TRBJ1-2; the match to TRBD1 covers 8 bases. CDR3 length: 15 residues. CDR1 KGHSH and CDR2 LQKENI come from the germline V gene. V shed 6 bases, J shed 8 bases, and the junction held 14 bases outside the gene matches. The CDR3 loop is CASSTTGASFGGYTF. DNA for the CDR3: TGTGCCAGCTCCACGACAGGGGCCTCTTTTGGCGGCTACACCTTC.

About this clone: The junction does not match germline at one end; this may be a read error. This chain joins TRBV18 and TRBJ1-2; 7 nucleotides line up with TRBD1. Germline V gene data show CDR1 as KGHSH and CDR2 as LQKENI. The CDR3 has 13 residues. CDR3 DNA sequence: TGTGCCAGCTCAACTAACAGGGGAAATGGCGACACCTTC. This translates into CASSTNRGNGDTF.

This clone was observed a few times. The chain combines TRBV5-4 with TRBJ2-5; TRBD2 might be the D (6 bases). Germline-derived CDR1 and CDR2 are SGHNT and YYREEE (reference sequence). The CDR3 runs to 15 residues. Trimming pared 0 bases from V and 2 bases from J, leaving 11 bases between. CDR3 bases: TGTGCCAGCAGCTTGGGCGGGACGCTTCAAGAGACCCAGTACTTC. It encodes CASSLGGTLQETQYF.

There are a few counts of this clone. J is TRBJ1-1 and V is TRBV7-9; D perhaps matches TRBD1 (6 bases). CDR1 SEHNR and CDR2 FQNEAQ come from the germline V gene (reference sequence). The V and J ends lost 1 base and 8 bases respectively, with 11 bases between them. The CDR3 consists of 13 residues. The CDR3 sequence is CASSLGIGTEAFF. CDR3 bases: TGTGCCAGCAGCTTAGGCATTGGGACAGAAGCTTTCTTT.

This clone has just a few counts. The V call is TRBV11-2, the J call TRBJ1-4, with D tentatively TRBD1 (6 bases). The CDR3 consists of 14 residues. The germline V gene encodes CDR1 SGHAT and CDR2 FQNNGV. Trimming took 3 bases from V and 4 from J, leaving 9 bases between them. The CDR3 here is CASSFGQHNEKLFF. CDR3 DNA sequence: TGTGCCAGCAGCTTTGGACAGCATAATGAAAAACTGTTTTTT.

The chain combines TRBV5-1 with TRBJ1-5; TRBD1 might be the D (5 bases). The germline CDR1 and CDR2 sequences are SGHRS and YFSETQ. V was shortened by 1 base and J by 4 bases, with 12 bases between the two germline ends. CDR3 length: 15 residues. DNA of the CDR3: TGCGCCAGCAGCTTGAGCGGGGGATCGAATCAGCCCCAGCATTTT. It yields the protein CASSLSGGSNQPQHF.

The chain carries TRBV5-1 and TRBJ2-5; D remains unclear. The germline V gene encodes CDR1 SGHRS and CDR2 YFSETQ. The CDR3 covers 12 residues. Trimming stripped 4 bases from V and 4 bases from J, with 8 bases between. Here the CDR3 DNA reads TGCGCCAGCAGCCCGTCCCCAGAGACCCAGTACTTC. Translating gives CASSPSPETQYF. Complete variable domain (other parts from reference TRBV5-1 and TRBJ2-5): KAGVTQTPRYLIKTRGQQVTLSCSPISGHRSVSWYQQTPGQGLQFLFEYFSETQRNKGNFPGRFSGRQFSNSRSEMNVSTLELGDSALYLCASSPSPETQYFGPGTRLLVL.

The chain joins TRBV18 to TRBJ1-1; no clear D gene. The CDR3 covers 14 residues. Germline V gene lookup returns CDR1 KGHSH and CDR2 LQKENI. The V and J ends lost 3 bases and 1 base respectively, with 9 bases between them. The chain's CDR3 is CASSPGLSNTEAFF. CDR3 DNA: TGTGCCAGCTCACCGGGCTTATCGAACACTGAAGCTTTCTTT.

This clone was detected ten times or more. This sequence joins TRBV11-3 and TRBJ2-2; perhaps TRBD1 as D (5 bases). Trimming stripped 5 bases from V and 11 bases from J, with 12 bases between. CDR3 size: 12 residues. Germline CDR1 SGHNT, CDR2 YENEEA. CDR3 nucleotide sequence: TGTGCCAGCAGCCACCGACAGAGAGAGCTGTTTTTT. This encodes CASSHRQRELFF.

This clone was observed a handful of times. An end of the junction does not agree with germline; a read error may underlie this. The chain uses TRBV6-6 and TRBJ1-2, with TRBD1 matching over 8 bases. The CDR3 has 12 residues. Germline V lookup: CDR1 MNHNY, CDR2 SVGAGI (reference sequence). CDR3 region: CASSYGQGLAIF. In nucleotides, the CDR3 is TGTGCCAGCAGTTACGGACAGGGACTCGCTATCTTC.

Note on this clone: The sample carries other DNA sequences with the same CDR3. The chain carries TRBV30 and TRBJ2-7, with D possibly TRBD1 on 6 matching bases. Deletions cut 3 bases from V and 5 bases from J, with 11 bases between. In germline, CDR1 is GTSNPN, CDR2 SVGIG (reference sequence). The length of the CDR3 is 12 residues. The CDR3 nucleotides read TGTGCCTGGAGCAGGGGTTTACACGAGCAGTACTTC. Its protein is CAWSRGLHEQYF.

This clone occurred a few times. The rearrangement joins TRBV15 to TRBJ2-5; D might be TRBD1 (5 bases). The V end lost 0 bases, the J end lost 4 bases, and 9 bases lay between the germline ends. Germline loops: CDR1 LNHNV, CDR2 YYDKDF (reference sequence). The CDR3 covers 14 residues. This chain's CDR3 is CATSRDLGAETQYF. Written as DNA, the CDR3 is TGTGCCACCAGCAGAGATCTAGGGGCAGAGACCCAGTACTTC. Full variable domain (remainder filled in from reference TRBV15 and TRBJ2-5): DAMVIQNPRYQVTQFGKPVTLSCSQTLNHNVMYWYQQKSSQAPKLLFHYYDKDFNNEADTPDNFQSRRPNTSFCFLDIRSPGLGDTAMYLCATSRDLGAETQYFGPGTRLLVL.

The V gene is TRBV5-8, the J gene TRBJ1-2; tentative D call: TRBD1 (5 bases). Trimming took 4 bases from V and 7 from J, leaving 20 bases between them. The CDR3 loop spans 15 amino acids. Germline assignment: CDR1 SGHTS and CDR2 YDEGEE. The CDR3 region has the DNA TGTGCCAGCAGCACCCGGGCAGGGAGGCAGGGTGGCTACACCTTC. Translated, it gives CASSTRAGRQGGYTF.

The chain joins TRBV18 to TRBJ2-1, with 7 nucleotides matching TRBD1. Per germline, CDR1 KGHSH and CDR2 LQKENI. The CDR3 consists of 15 residues. The V and J ends lost 2 bases and 2 bases, in that order; junction bases with no gene match: 3. CDR3 in amino acids: CASSPSGTAYNEQFF. CDR3 sequence (DNA): TGTGCCAGCTCACCATCCGGGACAGCCTACAATGAGCAGTTCTTC.